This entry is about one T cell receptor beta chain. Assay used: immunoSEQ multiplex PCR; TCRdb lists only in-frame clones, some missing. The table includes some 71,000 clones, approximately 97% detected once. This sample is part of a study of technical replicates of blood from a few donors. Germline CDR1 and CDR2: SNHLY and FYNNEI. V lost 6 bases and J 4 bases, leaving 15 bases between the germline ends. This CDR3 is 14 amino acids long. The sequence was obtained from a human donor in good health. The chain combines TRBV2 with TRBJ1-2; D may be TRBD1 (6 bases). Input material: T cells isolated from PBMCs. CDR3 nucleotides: TGTGCCAGCAGAGGGACCACAGGGTCCTATGGCTACACCTTC. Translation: CASRGTTGSYGYTF.